Listed here is a single TCR beta chain. Its antigen is currently not known. A much larger clone lies a single base off, so this may be a read error. No patient had received any treatment before thyroid surgery. Using T-cell receptor beta sequencing, the researchers looked back retrospectively at clinical samples from patients, gathered between about 2011 and 2019. The CDR3 has 13 amino acids, counting the end cysteine and phenylalanine. The entry retains the CDR3 DNA only, 39 bases that are in frame from base 1. The germline V gene supplies CDR1 MGHDK and CDR2 SYGVNS. The germline ends are 5 bases apart after V is trimmed by 3 bases and J by 0 bases. The sample comes from a study of metastatic and nonmetastatic thyroid tumors (dated by TCRdb to about 2020). About the investigation overall: The researchers compared repertoires between peripheral blood samples and tumor or nodule tissue samples from patients with malignant or benign thyroid disease. Broader findings and caveats from the paper: TCR beta diversity was reported as significantly higher in malignant tumors than in benign nodules, in both blood and tumor samples.

The library relied on PCR. Sequencing was performed on an Illumina HiSeq 4000. The TCR beta-chain CDR3 region of each patient was profiled by high-throughput sequencing. From the authors' description of their analysis: The researchers built a classifier to tell apart papillary thyroid cancer patients with distant metastasis, based on CDR3 differences among clinicopathological groups. Repertoire diversity was assessed with the Shannon index, and tumor-blood repertoire similarity with the Morisita-Horn index. The public reads were reprocessed in TCRdb via fastp at Q25 and MiXCR, keeping in-frame beta chains. These V and J calls derive from TCRdb rather than the authors' analysis. The sample table shows approximately 86,000 clones, and about 12% are seen once. 8.5% to 10% of the sample rests with the top ten.

Specimen: tumor tissue. Rearrangement joined TRBV25-1 to TRBJ1-2, with the D gene too uncertain to name. The TCR sequence derives from a female donor with papillary thyroid cancer or a benign thyroid nodule (not recorded which). Some clones in this sample may be carry-over from other donors' samples. The CDR3 is CASSDTSNYGYTF. The nucleotide sequence reads as follows: TGTGCCAGCAGTGACACCTCTAACTATGGCTACACCTTC.